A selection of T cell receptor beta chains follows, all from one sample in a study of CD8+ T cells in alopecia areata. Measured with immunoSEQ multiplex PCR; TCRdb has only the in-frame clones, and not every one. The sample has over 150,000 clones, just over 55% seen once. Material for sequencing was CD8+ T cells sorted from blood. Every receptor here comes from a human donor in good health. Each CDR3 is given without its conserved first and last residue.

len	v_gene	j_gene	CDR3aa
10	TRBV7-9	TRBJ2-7	ASSYVGYEQY
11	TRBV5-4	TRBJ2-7	ASSLGTGDEQY
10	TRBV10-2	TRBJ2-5	ASSEDGATQY
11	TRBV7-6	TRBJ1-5	ASSLNTVQPQH
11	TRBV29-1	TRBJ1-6	SAGDRPNSPLH
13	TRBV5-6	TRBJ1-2	ASSTGTQANYGYT
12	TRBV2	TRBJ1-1	ASNRRAPNTEAF
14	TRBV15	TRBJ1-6	ATSRDRSGGGSPLH
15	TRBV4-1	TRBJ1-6	ASSQDPPSSYNSPLH
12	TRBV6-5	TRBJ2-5	ASTSEAAGETQY
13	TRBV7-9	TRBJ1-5	ASSISTDSNQPQH
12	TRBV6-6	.	ASSYSTGGYEQY
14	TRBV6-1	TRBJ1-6	ASSAVGGIESSPLH
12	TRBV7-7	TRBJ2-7	ASSPFYRAGEQY
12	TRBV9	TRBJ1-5	ASSPWTGRRPQH
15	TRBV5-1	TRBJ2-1	ASSAPPAAVVSDEQF